Listed below are T cell receptor beta chains from one sample, sequenced in a study of blood T cell repertoires in COVID-19. Sequencing was performed with immunoSEQ multiplex PCR; in TCRdb, only in-frame clones are kept and a portion is missing. The table includes a few hundred thousand clones, roughly 87% detected once. The sequencing input was PBMCs or T cells enriched from blood (not recorded which). The receptors shown here come from a woman under 40 who had recovered from COVID-19. Each CDR3 is given with its conserved first and last residue. D genes are given only for firm matches. Only some rows state a clone size, as once, few, many or a class for expanded clones.

d_call j_call clone_size v_call cdr3_aa cdr3_nt
- TRBJ1-1 - TRBV7-2 CASSLVRNTEAFF TGTGCCAGCAGCTTAGTTAGGAACACTGAAGCTTTCTTT
TRBD1 TRBJ1-3 - TRBV7-9 CASSLLGGEGNTIYF TGTGCCAGCAGCTTACTAGGGGGCGAAGGAAACACCATATATTTT
TRBD1 TRBJ1-2 - TRBV4-1 CASSRTGVEDYGYTF TGCGCCAGCAGCCGTACAGGGGTTGAAGACTATGGCTACACCTTC
- TRBJ1-5 few TRBV5-3 CARSLVTATSYSNQPQHF TGTGCCAGAAGCTTGGTTACCGCCACTTCGTATAGCAATCAGCCCCAGCATTTT
- TRBJ1-1 - TRBV29-1 CSVSAGKDEAFF TGCAGCGTTTCGGCAGGGAAGGATGAAGCTTTCTTT
- TRBJ1-2 - TRBV2 CASSQQATNYGYTF TGTGCCAGCAGTCAACAGGCAACTAACTATGGCTACACCTTC
TRBD1 TRBJ2-1 - TRBV7-8 CASKGTETNNEQFF TGTGCCAGCAAGGGGACAGAAACCAACAATGAGCAGTTCTTC
- TRBJ1-1 - TRBV28 CASSLWGGEAFF TGTGCCAGCAGTTTATGGGGGGGTGAAGCTTTCTTT
- TRBJ1-4 - TRBV7-8 CASSFLGGVGVGRGIEKLFF TGTGCCAGCAGCTTCCTGGGCGGGGTAGGAGTGGGTCGGGGTATTGAAAAACTGTTTTTT
- TRBJ1-5 - TRBV24-1 CATSEDDSPNQPQHF TGTGCCACCAGTGAGGACGACAGTCCCAATCAGCCCCAGCATTTT
- TRBJ1-1 - TRBV7-8 CASSLAESYTEAFF TGTGCCAGCAGCTTAGCGGAGTCGTACACTGAAGCTTTCTTT
TRBD1 TRBJ1-2 - TRBV30 CAWKTSNRKQGLYGYTF TGTGCCTGGAAAACCTCCAATCGGAAACAGGGGCTCTATGGCTACACCTTC
TRBD1 TRBJ1-2 - TRBV6-5 CASSRGTGGNYGYTF TGTGCCAGCAGTCGAGGGACAGGGGGCAACTATGGCTACACCTTC
- TRBJ2-7 - TRBV10-3 CAISEGASSYEQYF TGTGCCATCAGTGAGGGGGCGAGCTCCTACGAGCAGTACTTC
- TRBJ1-6 - TRBV19 CASSTAGQFLHF TGTGCCAGTAGTACCGCCGGACAGTTTCTCCACTTT
- TRBJ1-2 once TRBV3-1/TRBV3-2 CASSQVIGDPYGYTF TGTGCCAGCAGCCAAGTTATAGGGGATCCCTATGGCTACACCTTC
- TRBJ1-2 - TRBV29-1 CSGGGIYGYTF TGCAGCGGTGGTGGCATCTATGGCTACACCTTC
TRBD1 TRBJ1-1 - TRBV6-5 CASTDRDTEAFF TGTGCCAGCACCGACAGGGACACTGAAGCTTTCTTT
TRBD1 TRBJ1-1 - TRBV12-3/TRBV12-4 CASRPDRTTEAFF TGTGCCAGCAGACCGGACAGGACCACTGAAGCTTTCTTT
- TRBJ1-2 - TRBV9 CASSGSAGLLYGYTF TGTGCCAGCAGCGGATCAGCGGGACTCCTCTATGGCTACACCTTC
- TRBJ1-5 - TRBV13 CASSLGLGGNNQPQHF TGTGCCAGCAGCTTAGGCCTCGGGGGGAACAATCAGCCCCAGCATTTT
- TRBJ1-3 - TRBV24-1 CATSDLRAGSHTIYF TGTGCCACCAGTGATTTGCGAGCAGGTTCGCACACCATATATTTT
- TRBJ2-2 - TRBV19 CASSSRAAGELFF TGTGCCAGTAGTAGCAGGGCCGCCGGGGAGCTGTTTTTT
- TRBJ2-1 - TRBV29-1 CSVGANEQFF TGCAGCGTTGGAGCGAATGAGCAGTTCTTC
- TRBJ2-7 - TRBV6-5 CASSSQGIGYEQYF TGTGCCAGCAGCTCGCAGGGGATCGGATACGAGCAGTACTTC
- TRBJ1-5 - TRBV11-2 CASSSTGDQPQHF TGTGCCAGCAGCTCCACCGGTGATCAGCCCCAGCATTTT
TRBD2 TRBJ2-1 - TRBV3-1/TRBV3-2 CASSLQRGPYGNEQFF TGTGCCAGCAGTCTGCAGCGGGGCCCATACGGCAATGAGCAGTTCTTC
- TRBJ2-1 few TRBV3-1/TRBV3-2 CASSQDLAGTYNEQFF TGTGCCAGCAGCCAAGATCTCGCTGGCACCTACAATGAGCAGTTCTTC
- TRBJ2-1 - TRBV6-2/TRBV6-3 CASSDGYNEQFF TGTGCCAGCAGCGACGGGTACAATGAGCAGTTCTTC
- TRBJ1-4 - TRBV11-2 CASSLERATNEKLFF TGTGCCAGCAGCTTAGAGAGAGCAACTAATGAAAAACTGTTTTTT
- TRBJ1-6 - TRBV7-9 CASSPPHGDNRLNSPLHF TGTGCCAGCAGCCCCCCCCACGGCGACAACCGGCTTAATTCACCCCTCCACTTT
TRBD2 TRBJ2-2 - TRBV10-2 CASSEPGLAGGPSGELFF TGCGCCAGCAGTGAGCCGGGACTAGCGGGAGGGCCGTCCGGGGAGCTGTTTTTT
- TRBJ2-7 once TRBV5-1 CASSNQDSNFRYEQYF TGCGCCAGCAGCAACCAGGACAGTAATTTCCGGTACGAGCAGTACTTC
- TRBJ1-1 - TRBV18 CASSPDGGGTEAFF TGTGCCAGCTCACCGGACGGTGGGGGGACTGAAGCTTTCTTT
- TRBJ1-4 - TRBV25-1 CASSEGGSKTNEKLFF TGTGCCAGCAGTGAAGGAGGTTCCAAAACTAATGAAAAACTGTTTTTT
TRBD1 TRBJ1-2 - TRBV9 CASSSDRGYGYTF TGTGCCAGCAGCTCGGACAGGGGCTATGGCTACACCTTC
TRBD1 TRBJ2-5 once TRBV14 CASRGQGQETQYF TGTGCCAGCAGGGGACAGGGACAAGAGACCCAGTACTTC
TRBD2 TRBJ2-5 - TRBV5-4 CASSSLAGEETQYF TGTGCCAGCAGCTCACTAGCGGGGGAAGAGACCCAGTACTTC
- TRBJ1-2 - TRBV5-1 CASSLEPNSGYTF TGCGCCAGCAGCTTGGAGCCTAACTCGGGCTACACCTTC
- TRBJ1-2 - TRBV6-5 CASSYSNPGGNYGYTF TGTGCCAGCAGTTACTCGAATCCGGGGGGTAACTATGGCTACACCTTC
- TRBJ1-2 few TRBV10-3 CAINLDGGLFGYTF TGTGCCATCAACCTGGACGGGGGGTTATTTGGCTACACCTTC
- TRBJ2-2 - TRBV9 CASSAPGVGGELFF TGTGCCAGCAGCGCACCAGGGGTAGGCGGGGAGCTGTTTTTT
- TRBJ1-1 - TRBV5-6 CASSLRGGPTEAFF TGTGCCAGCAGCTTACGCGGGGGGCCGACTGAAGCTTTCTTT
TRBD2 TRBJ2-5 - TRBV3-1/TRBV3-2 CASSQNPRTSSYQETQYF TGTGCCAGCAGCCAAAACCCGAGGACTAGCTCGTACCAAGAGACCCAGTACTTC
- TRBJ1-5 few TRBV6-5 CASRQGSAQPQHF TGTGCCAGCAGACAGGGTTCGGCTCAGCCCCAGCATTTT
- TRBJ2-7 - TRBV6-4 CASSDSIGQGGSYEQYF TGTGCCAGCAGTGACTCGATTGGGCAGGGGGGATCCTACGAGCAGTACTTC
TRBD1 TRBJ1-5 once TRBV19 CASSTRTGGRNQPQHF TGTGCCAGTAGTACCAGGACAGGGGGTCGCAATCAGCCCCAGCATTTT
TRBD1 TRBJ1-2 few TRBV7-9 CASSPQGQGAGYTF TGTGCCAGCAGCCCGCAGGGACAGGGAGCCGGCTACACCTTC
TRBD1 TRBJ2-3 - TRBV27 CASSTGTGVKADTQYF TGTGCCAGCAGCACCGGGACAGGGGTTAAGGCAGATACGCAGTATTTT
- TRBJ2-1 - TRBV7-9 CASSWTGTPSNEQFF TGTGCCAGCAGCTGGACCGGGACTCCCTCGAATGAGCAGTTCTTC
TRBD2 TRBJ2-1 once TRBV7-9 CASSLEAGVYNEQFF TGTGCCAGCAGCTTAGAAGCGGGAGTTTACAATGAGCAGTTCTTC
- TRBJ2-2 few TRBV7-9 CASSSTANTGELFF TGTGCCAGCAGCTCTACAGCGAACACCGGGGAGCTGTTTTTT
- TRBJ1-1 - TRBV5-1 CASSLASMNTEAFF TGCGCCAGCAGCTTGGCCTCTATGAACACTGAAGCTTTCTTT
TRBD2 TRBJ2-1 - TRBV28 CASSLGLAGAREQFF TGTGCCAGCAGTCTAGGACTAGCGGGAGCGCGAGAGCAGTTCTTC